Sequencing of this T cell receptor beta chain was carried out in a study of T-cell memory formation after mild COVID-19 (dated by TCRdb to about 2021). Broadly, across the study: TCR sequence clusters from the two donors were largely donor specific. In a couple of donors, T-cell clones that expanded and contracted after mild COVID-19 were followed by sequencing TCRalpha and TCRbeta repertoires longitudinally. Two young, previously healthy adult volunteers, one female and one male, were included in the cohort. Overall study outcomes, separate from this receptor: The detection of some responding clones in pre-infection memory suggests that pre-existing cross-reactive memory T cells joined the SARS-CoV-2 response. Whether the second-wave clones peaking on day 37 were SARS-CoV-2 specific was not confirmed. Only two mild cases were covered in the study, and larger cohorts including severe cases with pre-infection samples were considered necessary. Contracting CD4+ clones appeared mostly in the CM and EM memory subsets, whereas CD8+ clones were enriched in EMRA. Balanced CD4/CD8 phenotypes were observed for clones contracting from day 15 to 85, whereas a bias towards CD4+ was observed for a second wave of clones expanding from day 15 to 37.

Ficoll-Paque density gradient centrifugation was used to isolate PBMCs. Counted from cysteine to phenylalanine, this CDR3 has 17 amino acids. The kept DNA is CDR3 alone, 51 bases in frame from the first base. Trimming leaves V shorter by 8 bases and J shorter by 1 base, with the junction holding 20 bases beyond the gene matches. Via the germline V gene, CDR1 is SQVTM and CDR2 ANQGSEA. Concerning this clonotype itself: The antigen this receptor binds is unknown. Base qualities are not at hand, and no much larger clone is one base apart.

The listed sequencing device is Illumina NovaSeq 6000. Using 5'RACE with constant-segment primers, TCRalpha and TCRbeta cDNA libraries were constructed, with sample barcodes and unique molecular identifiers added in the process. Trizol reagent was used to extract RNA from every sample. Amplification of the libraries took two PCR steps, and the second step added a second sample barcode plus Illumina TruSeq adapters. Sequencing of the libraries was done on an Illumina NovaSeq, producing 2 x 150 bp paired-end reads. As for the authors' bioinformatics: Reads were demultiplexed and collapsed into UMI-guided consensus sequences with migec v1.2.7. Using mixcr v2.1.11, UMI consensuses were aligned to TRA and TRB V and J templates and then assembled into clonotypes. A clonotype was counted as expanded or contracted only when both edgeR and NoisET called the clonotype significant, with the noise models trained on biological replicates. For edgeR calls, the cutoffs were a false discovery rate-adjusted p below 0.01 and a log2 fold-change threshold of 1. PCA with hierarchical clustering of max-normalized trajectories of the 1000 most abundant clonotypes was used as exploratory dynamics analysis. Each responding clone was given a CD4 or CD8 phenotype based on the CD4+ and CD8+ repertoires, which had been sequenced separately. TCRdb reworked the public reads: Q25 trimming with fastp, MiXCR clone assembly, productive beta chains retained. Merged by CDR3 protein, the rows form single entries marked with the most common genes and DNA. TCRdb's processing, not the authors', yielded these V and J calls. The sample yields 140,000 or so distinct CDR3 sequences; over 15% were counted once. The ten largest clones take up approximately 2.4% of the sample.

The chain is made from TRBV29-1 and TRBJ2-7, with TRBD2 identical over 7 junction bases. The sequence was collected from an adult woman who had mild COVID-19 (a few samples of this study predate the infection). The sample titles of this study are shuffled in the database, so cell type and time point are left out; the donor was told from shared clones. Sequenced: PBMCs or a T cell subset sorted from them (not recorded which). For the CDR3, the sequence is CSTPGPRPRSGSYEQYF. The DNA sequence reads TGCAGCACCCCCGGGCCCCGGCCCCGTAGCGGGTCCTACGAGCAGTACTTC.